The TCR beta chain described here comes from a study of blood T cell repertoires in COVID-19. As for the study in general: The cDNA or gDNA used as material had been derived from T cells, B-cell-depleted T cells, or PBMCs.

In the authors' workflow: Reference gene primer amplification gave estimated nucleated cell counts. Generated by immunoSEQ multiplex PCR, the TCRdb table keeps only in-frame clones and is missing some. V and J calls and clone size are copied from that table; D and trimming were computed from the DNA. The profile shows more than 300,000 clones, over 80% of them singletons. CDR1 SGHRS and CDR2 YFSETQ come from the germline V gene. The CDR3 extends over 16 amino acids. Trimming pared 3 bases from V and 5 bases from J, leaving 18 bases between. Enrolled through a virtual design, the participants were between roughly 18 and 100 years of age and came from 24 US areas. Participants reported their clinical history, and cohort assignment relied on those reports.

The specimen was PBMCs or T cells enriched from blood (not recorded which). The chain couples TRBV5-1 to TRBJ2-1; a possible D gene is TRBD2 (6 bases). This receptor was taken from a woman aged 45 to 65 who had recovered from COVID-19. CDR3 nucleotides: TGCGCCAGCAGCTCCCCGGAGCCAGCGGGCCACAATGAGCAGTTCTTC. It specifies CASSSPEPAGHNEQFF.